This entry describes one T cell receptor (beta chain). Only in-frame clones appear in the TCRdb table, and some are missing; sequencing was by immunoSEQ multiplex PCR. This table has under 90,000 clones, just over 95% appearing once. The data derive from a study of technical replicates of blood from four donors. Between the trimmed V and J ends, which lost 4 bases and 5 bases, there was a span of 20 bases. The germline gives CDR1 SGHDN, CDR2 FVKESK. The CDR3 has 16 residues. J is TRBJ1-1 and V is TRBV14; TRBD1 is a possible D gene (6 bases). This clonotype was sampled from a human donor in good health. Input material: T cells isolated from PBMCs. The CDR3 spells CASSRSVGGWGTEAFF. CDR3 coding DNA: TGTGCCAGCAGCCGATCGGTAGGGGGATGGGGTACTGAAGCTTTCTTT.